The clone carrying this T cell receptor beta chain showed up just a few times. At the DNA level, this CDR3 is encoded by other sequences in the same sample as well. In the authors' methods: Reference gene primer amplification gave nucleated cell count estimates. Some clones are missing from TCRdb's copy, which holds only in-frame ones; the method was immunoSEQ multiplex PCR. The DNA was the basis for D and trimming; V, J and clone size are from that table. The sample shows fewer than 500,000 clones, roughly 77% of them seen only once. The data derive from a study of blood T cell repertoires in COVID-19. For the study at large: Samples came from the United States, Italy and Spain, spanning acute and convalescent COVID-19. T cells, B-cell-depleted T cells, or PBMCs supplied cDNA or gDNA.

Trimming left V 4 bases short and J 1 base short, with 8 bases between. This CDR3 spans 13 amino acids. Germline CDR1 is SGHRS and CDR2 is YFSETQ. The chain has TRBV5-1 and TRBJ1-1; TRBD1 is a possible D gene (5 bases). The sequenced sample was peripheral blood. This clonotype was obtained from a human donor with acute or convalescent COVID-19. The donor label of this sample is uncertain. The CDR3 is CASSPGQNTEAFF. The CDR3 region has the DNA TGCGCCAGCAGCCCCGGACAGAACACTGAAGCTTTCTTT.